This T cell receptor beta chain was sequenced in a study of OX40 agonist ivuxolimab in advanced cancers. Across the whole study: An anti-OX40 (CD134) antibody with agonistic activity, ivuxolimab, was administered to patients. Around 40% of patients had received prior checkpoint inhibitor therapy.

General observations from the study: Nonresponders, in some cases, also had low normalized T-cell clonal expansion.

As concerns this clone: Its antigen is as yet unknown.

Generated by immunoSEQ multiplex PCR, the TCRdb table keeps only in-frame clones and is missing some. The data show around 64,000 clones, approximately 90% seen once. With 0 bases removed from V and 7 bases from J, the gap between germline ends came to 13 bases. CDR1 GTSNPN and CDR2 SVGIG come from the germline V gene (reference sequence). This CDR3 has 14 amino acids. This receptor was taken from an adult with an advanced solid tumor such as melanoma, head and neck, liver or kidney cancer. The chain has TRBV30 and TRBJ2-1; D is perhaps TRBD2 (6 bases). The specimen comprised CD4+ or CD8+ T cells sorted from blood, sampled in a trial of the OX40 agonist ivuxolimab. CDR3 DNA sequence: TGTGCCTGGAGTGTTGACGGGGGTGTTAATGAGCAGTTCTTC. Amino acids: CAWSVDGGVNEQFF.